Shown below are 6 T cell receptor beta chains from a single sample sequenced in a study of blood T cell repertoires in COVID-19. Generated by immunoSEQ multiplex PCR, the TCRdb table keeps only in-frame clones and is missing some. This sample yields about 200,000 clones, of which around 82% are seen a single time; over 9.5% belongs to the top ten. Sequencing used PBMCs or T cells enriched from blood (not recorded which). The receptors come from a man aged 40-50 years who had recovered from COVID-19.

This clone was seen only once. This chain connects TRBV5-1 to TRBJ2-3, with 8 nucleotides matching TRBD1. Germline CDR1 and CDR2: SGHRS and YFSETQ. This CDR3 is 14 amino acids long. V gave up 7 bases and J gave up 1 base; unmatched junction bases: 5. The chain's CDR3 is CASHRGEGTDTQYF. Written as DNA, the CDR3 is TGCGCCAGCCACAGGGGGGAGGGCACAGATACGCAGTATTTT.

The rearrangement uses TRBV19 and TRBJ1-1, with TRBD1 identical over 8 bases. Losses at the gene ends were 5 bases for V and 7 bases for J; bases not matched to a gene: 12. CDR3 size: 15 residues. Germline CDR1 is LNHDA and CDR2 is SQIVND (reference sequence). The chain's CDR3 is CASSDRSTGAHEAFF. DNA of the CDR3: TGTGCCAGTAGTGACCGCTCGACAGGGGCCCATGAAGCTTTCTTT.

This clone was found once. The chain carries TRBV18 and TRBJ2-1, with D perhaps TRBD2 (6 bases). The CDR3 loop spans 13 amino acids. Germline-derived CDR1 and CDR2 are KGHSH and LQKENI. Trimming shortened V by 6 bases and J by 8 bases, and 14 bases separated the two germline ends. The CDR3 region has the DNA TGTGCCAGCTCCCCGGGACTGATGGATGAGCAGTTCTTC. This encodes CASSPGLMDEQFF. Full variable domain (outside the CDR3, taken from reference TRBV18 and TRBJ2-1): NAGVMQNPRHLVRRRGQEARLRCSPMKGHSHVYWYRQLPEEGLKFMVYLQKENIIDESGMPKERFSAEFPKEGPSILRIQQVVRGDSAAYFCASSPGLMDEQFFGPGTRLTVL.

The chain recombines TRBV7-9 with TRBJ1-5, with 9 bases matching TRBD1. The CDR3 loop spans 13 amino acids. The germline CDR1 and CDR2 sequences are SEHNR and FQNEAQ (reference sequence). With 5 bases clipped from V and 15 bases from J, the junction kept 11 bases outside the gene matches. The CDR3 DNA reads TGTGCCAGCAGCGGGGGAGGGACAGGGTTTGCGCATTTT. Translated, it gives CASSGGGTGFAHF.

The CDR3 DNA reads TGTGCCAGCAGCTTCGTGCAGGAAGCTTTCTTT. Translating it yields CASSFVQEAFF. The chain carries TRBV7-9 and TRBJ1-1; no firm D call. The V and J ends lost 3 bases and 8 bases respectively, with 7 bases between them. There are 11 residues in the CDR3. Germline V gene sequence: CDR1 SEHNR, CDR2 FQNEAQ (reference sequence).

The CDR3 DNA reads as TGTGCCAGCAGCTTAGATCGCCGATACCGGGACAGGGAGGCCAATCAGCCCCAGCATTTT. Protein product: CASSLDRRYRDREANQPQHF. The V call is TRBV11-3, the J call TRBJ1-5, with TRBD1 identical over 9 bases. This CDR3 has 20 residues. V was clipped by 0 bases and J by 3 bases; unmatched bases: 15. CDR1 SGHNT and CDR2 YENEEA come from the germline V gene.